The T cell receptor (beta chain) under discussion was sequenced for a study of T cells in localized non-small cell lung cancer. Sequencing used immunoSEQ multiplex PCR; TCRdb keeps in-frame clones, though not all of them. The profile shows around 3,500 clones, under 35% of them singletons. Turning to this clone: The antigen is undetermined.

With 6 bases removed from V and 4 bases from J, the gap between germline ends came to 12 bases. Per the germline V gene, CDR1 is SGDLS and CDR2 is YYNGEE. This CDR3 comprises 13 residues. Study-level points and caveats: Adjacent lung tissue had a median around 57 of the top 100 clones found in the tumor. Longer overall survival associated with higher blood T cell density; shorter survival with higher adjacent-lung clonality. Multi-region tumor sequencing was not done, so intratumor heterogeneity could not be excluded. Among the tissues sampled, uninvolved adjacent lung had the highest T cell clonality, above tumor.

This material consisted of lung tumor tissue, taken before any cancer treatment. The chain couples TRBV9 to TRBJ2-3; tentatively, D is TRBD2 (6 bases). The sequence was obtained from an older female donor with stage I lung adenocarcinoma. In nucleotides, the CDR3 is TGTGCCAGCAATCAGGGAGGCGCAGATACGCAGTATTTT. Translation gives CASNQGGADTQYF.